This T cell receptor beta chain stems from a study of T-cell memory formation after mild COVID-19. Trimming removed 6 bases from V and 9 bases from J; junction bases left unmatched: 9. CDR3 length equals 14 residues. Germline CDR1 reads DFQATT; CDR2 reads SNEGSKA (reference sequence). Using constant-segment primers, 5'RACE produced TCR alpha and TCR beta cDNA libraries carrying sample barcodes and UMIs. TCRdb re-analysed the 5' RACE reads in MiXCR, keeping a single row per CDR3 protein. This table has about 430,000 distinct CDR3 sequences, more than 20% appearing once. As to this clonotype: What it recognizes is unknown.

Points from the study as a whole: Most CD4+ clones that shrank were in CM and EM, while CD8+ ones turned up in EMRA. Confirmation of SARS-CoV-2 specificity was lacking for second-wave clones peaking day 37.

The receptor was isolated from an adult woman who had mild COVID-19 (a few samples of this study predate the infection). Cell type and time point are not known. The V call is TRBV20-1, the J call TRBJ2-1, with 12 bases aligning to TRBD2. Material: PBMCs or a T cell subset sorted from them (not recorded which). The DNA for the CDR3 is TGCAGTGCGCCGTCTAGCGGGAGGGGCCCTGAGCAGTTCTTC. This translates into CSAPSSGRGPEQFF.